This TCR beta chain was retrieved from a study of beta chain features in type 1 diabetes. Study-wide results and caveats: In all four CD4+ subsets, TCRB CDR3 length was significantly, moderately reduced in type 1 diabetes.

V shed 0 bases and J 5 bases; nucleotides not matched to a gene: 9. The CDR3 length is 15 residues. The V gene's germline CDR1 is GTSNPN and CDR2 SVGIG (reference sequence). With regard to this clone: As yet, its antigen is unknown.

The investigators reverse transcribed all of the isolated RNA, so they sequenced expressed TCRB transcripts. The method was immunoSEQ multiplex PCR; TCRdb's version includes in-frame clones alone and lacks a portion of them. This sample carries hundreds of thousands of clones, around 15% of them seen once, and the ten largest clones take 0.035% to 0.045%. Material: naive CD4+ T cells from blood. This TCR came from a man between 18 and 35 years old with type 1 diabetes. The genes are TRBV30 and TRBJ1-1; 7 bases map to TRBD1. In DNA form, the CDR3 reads TGTGCCTGGAGTGTGCTGAGGGGGCGGAGGACTGAAGCTTTCTTT. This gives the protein CAWSVLRGRRTEAFF.